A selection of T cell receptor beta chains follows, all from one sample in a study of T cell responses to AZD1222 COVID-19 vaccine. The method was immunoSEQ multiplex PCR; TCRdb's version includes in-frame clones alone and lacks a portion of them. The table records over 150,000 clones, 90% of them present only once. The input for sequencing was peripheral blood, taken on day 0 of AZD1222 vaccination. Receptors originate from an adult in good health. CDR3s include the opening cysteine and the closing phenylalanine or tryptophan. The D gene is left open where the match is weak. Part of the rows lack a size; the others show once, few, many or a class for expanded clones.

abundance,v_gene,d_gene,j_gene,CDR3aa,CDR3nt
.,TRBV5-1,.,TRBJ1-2,CASSLAGGRNYGYTF,TGCGCCAGCAGCTTGGCCGGGGGGAGGAACTATGGCTACACCTTC
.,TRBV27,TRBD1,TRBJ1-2,CASSLGRGQGGYGYTF,TGTGCCAGCAGTTTGGGTCGGGGACAGGGGGGCTATGGCTACACCTTC
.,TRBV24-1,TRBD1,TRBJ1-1,CATSDDNRGTTEAFF,TGTGCCACCAGTGACGATAACAGGGGAACCACTGAAGCTTTCTTT
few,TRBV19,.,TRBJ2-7,CASSIVGQGSSYEQYF,TGTGCCAGTAGTATAGTCGGGCAGGGGTCATCCTACGAGCAGTACTTC
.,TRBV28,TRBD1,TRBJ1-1,CASRRTGSRAFF,TGTGCCAGCAGAAGGACAGGGTCGAGAGCTTTCTTT
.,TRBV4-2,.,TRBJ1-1,CASRPHGGSESTEAFF,TGTGCCAGCAGGCCCCACGGCGGTTCGGAGAGTACTGAAGCTTTCTTT
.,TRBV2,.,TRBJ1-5,CASSEARRDQPQHF,TGTGCCAGCAGTGAAGCCAGGAGGGATCAGCCCCAGCATTTT
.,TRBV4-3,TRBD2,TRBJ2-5,CASSQEVAGYQETQYF,TGCGCCAGCAGCCAAGAGGTAGCGGGGTACCAAGAGACCCAGTACTTC
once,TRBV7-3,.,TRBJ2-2,CASSLPQRTGELFF,TGTGCCAGCAGCCTACCGCAACGGACCGGGGAGCTGTTTTTT
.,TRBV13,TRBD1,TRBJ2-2,CASSSSPGQTFTGELFF,TGTGCCAGCAGCTCCTCCCCGGGACAGACTTTCACCGGGGAGCTGTTTTTT
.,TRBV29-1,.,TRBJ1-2,CSAASGGPNFNYGYTF,TGCAGCGCTGCCTCGGGGGGGCCCAACTTTAACTATGGCTACACCTTC
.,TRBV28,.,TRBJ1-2,CASSLSAPGPSYGYTF,TGTGCCAGCAGTTTATCGGCACCTGGGCCGTCCTATGGCTACACCTTC
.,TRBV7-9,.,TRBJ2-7,CASSSPTGSAYF,TGTGCCAGCAGCTCCCCAACAGGGAGCGCGTACTTC
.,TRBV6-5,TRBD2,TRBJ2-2,CASRLSGEPGELFF,TGTGCCAGCAGGCTAAGCGGGGAGCCCGGGGAGCTGTTTTTT
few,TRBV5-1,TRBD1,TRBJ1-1,CASSPGQARTTFF,TGCGCCAGCAGCCCCGGACAGGCTCGGACAACTTTCTTT
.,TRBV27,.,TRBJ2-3,CASSLSSDTQYF,TGTGCCAGCAGTTTATCCTCAGATACGCAGTATTTT